These 17 T cell receptor beta chains originate from one sample sequenced in a study of blood T cell repertoires in COVID-19. The method was immunoSEQ multiplex PCR; TCRdb's version includes in-frame clones alone and lacks a portion of them. The table lists over 55,000 clones, 77% of them singletons. The sample comprised peripheral blood. Receptor source: a human donor in a cohort sampled during active COVID-19.

The V and J genes are TRBV2 and TRBJ1-2; D remains unclear. The CDR3 runs to 13 residues. The germline CDR1 and CDR2 sequences are SNHLY and FYNNEI. V lost 7 bases and J lost 3, with 12 bases in between. This chain's CDR3 is CASTEGRDYGYTF. CDR3 nucleotides: TGTGCCAGCACCGAGGGTCGTGACTATGGCTACACCTTC.

The chain recombines TRBV4-2 with TRBJ1-2, with D tentatively TRBD1 (5 bases). Deletions cut 7 bases from V and 6 bases from J, with 15 bases between. This CDR3 has 13 amino acids. Germline CDR1 and CDR2: LGHNA and YNFKEQ. CDR3 nucleotides: TGTGCCAGCACCAGGGAACAGGCCGATGGCTACACCTTC. Translated, it gives CASTREQADGYTF.

The CDR3 sequence: CASSLTGSADYGYTF. The CDR3, as DNA: TGTGCCAGCAGCCTAACAGGGTCGGCGGACTATGGCTACACCTTC. This chain links TRBV7-9 with TRBJ1-2; D perhaps matches TRBD1 (6 bases). There are 15 residues in the CDR3. Germline CDR1 SEHNR, CDR2 FQNEAQ (reference sequence). The V and J ends lost 5 bases and 3 bases respectively, with 16 bases between them.

Note on this clone: The germline gene is not matched at one end of the junction; a read error may be the cause. The chain links TRBV29-1 to TRBJ2-7; 8 positions match TRBD1. Germline loops: CDR1 SQVTM, CDR2 ANQGSEA. The CDR3 has 13 residues. CDR3 in amino acids: CSVLKGQAYGQYF. For the CDR3, the DNA is TGCAGCGTTTTGAAGGGACAGGCCTACGGGCAGTACTTC.

This chain joins TRBV10-3 and TRBJ2-7; D may be TRBD2 (5 bases). V was pared by 4 bases and J by 3 bases, with 13 bases between. Germline V gives CDR1 ENHRY, CDR2 SYGVKD. The CDR3 runs to 14 residues. In DNA, the CDR3 is TGTGCCATCAGTGGGGAGTCGTGGGGCTACGAGCAGTACTTC. Amino acid sequence: CAISGESWGYEQYF.

This clone was counted a few times. The chain links TRBV5-1 to TRBJ1-1, with D maybe TRBD1 (6 bases). V gave up 6 bases and J gave up 0 bases, with 18 bases separating them. The length of the CDR3 is 16 residues. CDR1 SGHRS and CDR2 YFSETQ come from the germline V gene. CDR3 residues: CASKKGGGGMNTEAFF. In nucleotides, the CDR3 is TGCGCCAGCAAAAAGGGGGGAGGGGGAATGAACACTGAAGCTTTCTTT.

This clone has a count of ten or more. The chain recombines TRBV10-1 with TRBJ1-1, with D possibly TRBD1 on 5 matching bases. The CDR3 sequence is 13 residues long. Trimming took 8 bases from V and 0 from J, leaving 10 bases between them. Germline CDR1 and CDR2: WNHNN and SYGVQD (reference sequence). CDR3 region: CASQGDLNTEAFF. The CDR3 DNA reads TGCGCCAGCCAAGGGGATTTGAACACTGAAGCTTTCTTT.

To note about this clone: One end of the junction varies from germline; a read error may be responsible. This chain uses TRBV3-1 (or the pseudogene TRBV3-2) with TRBJ2-2; D is perhaps TRBD2 (7 bases). CDR1 and CDR2 (germline): LGHDT, YNNKEL (reference sequence). There are 14 residues in the CDR3. CDR3 bases: TGTGCCAGCAGCCGCAAAGGGGGGGGAATGGAGGTGTTTTTT. Encoded protein: CASSRKGGGMEVFF.

This clone was observed a few times. The chain is built from TRBV18 and TRBJ1-3, with 8 bases fitting TRBD1. The length of the CDR3 is 16 residues. The germline gives CDR1 KGHSH, CDR2 LQKENI. Germline trimming cut 2 bases from V and 2 bases from J; bases unmatched to any gene: 5. The CDR3 here is CASSPLEQGAGNTIYF. In DNA, the CDR3 is TGTGCCAGCTCACCATTGGAACAGGGGGCTGGAAACACCATATATTTT. Full variable domain (remainder filled in from reference TRBV18 and TRBJ1-3): NAGVMQNPRHLVRRRGQEARLRCSPMKGHSHVYWYRQLPEEGLKFMVYLQKENIIDESGMPKERFSAEFPKEGPSILRIQQVVRGDSAAYFCASSPLEQGAGNTIYFGEGSWLTVV.

This chain joins TRBV12-5 and TRBJ2-5; tentative D call: TRBD2 (6 bases). The CDR3 runs to 13 residues. CDR1 LGHNT and CDR2 FRNRAP come from the germline V gene. V shed 11 bases and J shed 4 bases, with 17 bases lying between them. As DNA, the CDR3 is TGTGCTCCTGACACCGGGGGAACAGAGACCCAGTACTTC. Translation gives CAPDTGGTETQYF.

This clone was detected a few times. J is TRBJ2-7 and V is TRBV29-1; tentative D call: TRBD1 (6 bases). This CDR3 has 14 amino acids. Germline CDR1 is SQVTM and CDR2 is ANQGSEA. V was shortened by 7 bases and J by 4 bases, with 20 bases between the two germline ends. The DNA of the CDR3 is TGCAGCGCGCTCCGGGACACATTGAATTACGAGCAGTACTTC. This gives the protein CSALRDTLNYEQYF.

This chain joins TRBV5-1 and TRBJ1-2, with TRBD1 matching 9 bases. There are 14 residues in the CDR3. V lost 4 bases to trimming and J lost 5 bases; unmatched junction nucleotides: 6. Germline V gene sequence: CDR1 SGHRS, CDR2 YFSETQ. CDR3 in DNA: TGCGCCAGCAGCCCTCGGGGACAGGGTTATGGCTACACCTTC. Protein sequence: CASSPRGQGYGYTF.

J is TRBJ2-7 and V is TRBV7-2; 7 positions agree with TRBD2. Germline CDR1 SGHTA, CDR2 FQGNSA. This CDR3 comprises 15 residues. V trimming: 1 base; J trimming: 3 bases; junction bases outside the gene matches: 6. This CDR3 reads CASSLVSGEFYEQYF. The CDR3 nucleotides read TGTGCCAGCAGCTTAGTCAGCGGGGAGTTCTACGAGCAGTACTTC.

The gene calls are TRBV5-4 and TRBJ1-3, with 8 nucleotides matching TRBD1. Germline V gene data show CDR1 as SGHNT and CDR2 as YYREEE (reference sequence). The trim removed 0 bases at V and 2 bases at J, leaving 1 base unmatched. The CDR3 totals 15 residues. In DNA, the CDR3 is TGTGCCAGCAGCTTGGACAGGGGGGCTGGAAACACCATATATTTT. It encodes CASSLDRGAGNTIYF.

The chain is built from TRBV7-2 and TRBJ2-3; TRBD2 matches at 8 bases. The CDR3 sequence is 15 residues long. The germline V gene encodes CDR1 SGHTA and CDR2 FQGNSA. V was clipped by 5 bases and J by 6 bases; unmatched bases: 10. Here the CDR3 reads CASSPHGGGPDTQYF. The CDR3 DNA reads TGTGCCAGCAGCCCCCACGGCGGGGGGCCTGATACGCAGTATTTT.

The chain recombines TRBV7-6 with TRBJ2-3; 10 nucleotides align to TRBD2. The CDR3 sequence is 15 residues long. The germline gives CDR1 SGHVS, CDR2 FNYEAQ. With V trimmed by 3 bases and J by 2 bases, 2 bases remained unmatched. Written as DNA, the CDR3 is TGTGCCAGCAGCTTCGGGACTAGCGTCACAGATACGCAGTATTTT. Protein product: CASSFGTSVTDTQYF.

This chain joins TRBV28 and TRBJ2-7; TRBD2 matches at 7 bases. CDR1 and CDR2 from the germline V gene are MDHEN and SYDVKM. CDR3 size: 14 residues. V shed 8 bases, J shed 7 bases, and the junction held 14 bases outside the gene matches. The CDR3 sequence is CASRSGGGAGEQYF. CDR3 sequence (DNA): TGTGCCAGCCGCTCTGGGGGAGGGGCGGGGGAGCAGTACTTC.